This passage covers 17 T cell receptor beta chains from one sample sequenced in a study of blood T cell repertoires in COVID-19. Sequencing was performed with immunoSEQ multiplex PCR; in TCRdb, only in-frame clones are kept and a portion is missing. The sample lists about 280,000 clones; 83% were seen once. Sequenced input: peripheral blood. All receptors derive from a woman in her 50s who had recovered from COVID-19.

This clone was recorded a few times. The V gene is TRBV4-3, the J gene TRBJ1-3; 11 bases are shared with TRBD1. From germline, CDR1 is LGHNA and CDR2 YSLEER. This CDR3 has 17 amino acids. Trimming cost V 7 bases and J 4 bases; bases outside gene matches: 12. CDR3 sequence (DNA): TGCGCCAGCAAGAGAGCCACGGACAGGGGGCACGGAAACACCATATATTTT. It specifies CASKRATDRGHGNTIYF.

This sequence joins TRBV7-9 and TRBJ2-3; 7 nucleotides agree with TRBD2. The trim removed 3 bases at V and 0 bases at J, leaving 3 bases unmatched. CDR1 and CDR2 from the germline V gene are SEHNR and FQNEAQ (reference sequence). The CDR3 consists of 15 residues. The CDR3 sequence: CASSFSAGSTDTQYF. As DNA, the CDR3 is TGTGCCAGCAGCTTTTCAGCGGGGAGCACAGATACGCAGTATTTT.

This clone was counted once. The chain employs TRBV28 and TRBJ2-1; 7 positions agree with TRBD2. The CDR3 is 16 amino acids. Germline V gene sequence: CDR1 MDHEN, CDR2 SYDVKM. Losses at the gene ends were 8 bases for V and 5 bases for J; bases not matched to a gene: 15. The CDR3 nucleotides read TGTGCCAGCTCGCCGCTAGGGAGGGCCTTTGACAATGAGCAGTTCTTC. It specifies CASSPLGRAFDNEQFF. The variable domain in full, with the rest retrieved from reference TRBV28 and TRBJ2-1, is DVKVTQSSRYLVKRTGEKVFLECVQDMDHENMFWYRQDPGLGLRLIYFSYDVKMKEKGDIPEGYSVSREKKERFSLILESASTNQTSMYLCASSPLGRAFDNEQFFGPGTRLTVL.

The chain uses TRBV11-2 and TRBJ1-1; D is undetermined. The V gene's germline CDR1 is SGHAT and CDR2 FQNNGV. CDR3 length: 14 amino acids. V shed 1 base and J shed 2 bases, with 8 bases lying between them. CDR3: CASSLGAANTEAFF. As DNA, the CDR3 is TGTGCCAGCAGCTTAGGGGCAGCCAACACTGAAGCTTTCTTT.

There are many counts of this clone. The V gene is TRBV18, the J gene TRBJ2-1; 7 bases fit TRBD1. CDR1 is KGHSH and CDR2 is LQKENI in the germline V gene. The CDR3 sequence is 13 residues long. After removal of 5 bases from V and 8 bases from J, the junction contained 6 bases not matched to a gene. The CDR3 sequence: CASSRDSGDEQFF. DNA of the CDR3: TGTGCCAGCTCAAGGGACAGTGGGGATGAGCAGTTCTTC.

J is TRBJ2-3 and V is TRBV5-6; D gene unclear. This CDR3 has 14 residues. Trimming cost V 1 base and J 0 bases, with 6 bases left between them. Germline CDR1 and CDR2: SGHDT and YYEEEE. CDR3 nucleotides: TGTGCCAGCAGCTTGTTGACAAGCACAGATACGCAGTATTTT. Protein product: CASSLLTSTDTQYF.

V is TRBV6-6 and J is TRBJ1-5; maybe TRBD1 (6 bases). Per the germline V gene, CDR1 is MNHNY and CDR2 is SVGAGI (reference sequence). Trimming took off 3 bases at V and 6 bases at J, with 9 bases between the two ends. The CDR3 extends over 13 amino acids. CDR3 coding DNA: TGTGCCAGCAGTTATCCAGGGGTTCAGCCCCAGCATTTT. This translates into CASSYPGVQPQHF.

The J gene is TRBJ1-6, the V gene TRBV3-1 (or the pseudogene TRBV3-2); 7 positions match TRBD1. V lost 4 bases, J lost 5 bases, and 8 bases stayed unmatched. The CDR3 totals 16 residues. CDR1 LGHDT and CDR2 YNNKEL come from the germline V gene (reference sequence). CDR3 sequence (DNA): TGTGCCAGCAGCCGCTCCACAGGGGCTGATAATTCACCCCTCCACTTT. Residues: CASSRSTGADNSPLHF.

The V gene is TRBV28, the J gene TRBJ1-1; no reliable D call. The CDR3 sequence is 15 residues long. Trimming pared 2 bases from V and 4 bases from J, leaving 14 bases between. Germline V gives CDR1 MDHEN, CDR2 SYDVKM. This CDR3 is CASSLPDSRGTEAFF. The CDR3 bases are TGTGCCAGCAGTTTACCCGATTCTCGGGGCACTGAAGCTTTCTTT.

The V gene is TRBV11-2, the J gene TRBJ2-1; D might be TRBD2 (5 bases). The CDR3 runs 11 residues. Per the germline V gene, CDR1 is SGHAT and CDR2 is FQNNGV. V gave up 5 bases and J gave up 13 bases, with 12 bases separating them. CDR3 sequence (DNA): TGTGCCAGCAGCGAGGGTGAGGGACAGTTCTTC. Encoded protein: CASSEGEGQFF.

This clone appeared a single time. J is TRBJ2-2 and V is TRBV5-1, with D hard to call. Germline CDR1 and CDR2: SGHRS and YFSETQ. Trimming took 1 base from V and 4 from J, leaving 8 bases between them. This CDR3 contains 14 residues. The CDR3 nucleotides read TGCGCCAGCAGCTTGAACAGCCGCACCGGGGAGCTGTTTTTT. Its protein is CASSLNSRTGELFF.

This chain uses TRBV6-2 or TRBV6-3 with TRBJ2-2, with 9 nucleotides matching TRBD1. With 2 bases clipped from V and 7 bases from J, the junction kept 8 bases outside the gene matches. Germline loops: CDR1 MNHEY, CDR2 SVGEGT. The CDR3 is 16 residues long. This chain's CDR3 is CASSYRTGAVGGELFF. Here the CDR3 DNA reads TGTGCCAGCAGTTACAGGACAGGGGCCGTTGGCGGGGAGCTGTTTTTT.

The chain is built from TRBV6-5 and TRBJ1-2; D unresolved. Trimming took 0 bases from V and 3 from J, leaving 14 bases between them. Germline CDR1 is MNHEY and CDR2 is SVGAGI. The CDR3 has 16 amino acids. The CDR3: CASSYSLQAPDYGYTF. The CDR3 DNA reads as TGTGCCAGCAGTTACTCGTTGCAAGCACCCGACTATGGCTACACCTTC.

The chain links TRBV9 to TRBJ2-3; TRBD2 matches 14 bases. This CDR3 spans 17 amino acids. Trimming removed 5 bases from V and 3 bases from J; junction bases left unmatched: 8. Germline V gene data show CDR1 as SGDLS and CDR2 as YYNGEE. The CDR3, as DNA: TGTGCCAGCAGTCACGGACTAGCGGGAGGTCAAACAGATACGCAGTATTTT. Protein product: CASSHGLAGGQTDTQYF.

The V and J genes are TRBV28 and TRBJ2-7; 8 bases line up with TRBD2. CDR1 and CDR2 (germline): MDHEN, SYDVKM. Trimming cost V 7 bases and J 6 bases; bases outside gene matches: 5. CDR3 length: 12 amino acids. The DNA of the CDR3 is TGTGCCAGCACCAGCGGGGGACGCGAGCAGTACTTC. Amino acid sequence: CASTSGGREQYF.

V is TRBV9 and J is TRBJ2-1; D may be TRBD2 (5 bases). Per germline, CDR1 SGDLS and CDR2 YYNGEE. V was cut by 4 bases and J by 3 bases, with 8 bases left in between. CDR3 size: 13 residues. CDR3 DNA sequence: TGTGCCAGCAGCATAACTAGCTACAATGAGCAGTTCTTC. It encodes CASSITSYNEQFF.

This rearrangement joins TRBV9 to TRBJ2-5; 8 positions match TRBD1. The CDR3 is 18 amino acids. Germline V lookup: CDR1 SGDLS, CDR2 YYNGEE. Trimming cost V 0 bases and J 1 base; bases outside gene matches: 11. CDR3 amino acids: CASSVGIGQGAFQETQYF. CDR3 in DNA: TGTGCCAGCAGCGTAGGGATCGGGCAGGGGGCCTTCCAAGAGACCCAGTACTTC. Full variable domain (remainder filled in from reference TRBV9 and TRBJ2-5): DSGVTQTPKHLITATGQRVTLRCSPRSGDLSVYWYQQSLDQGLQFLIQYYNGEERAKGNILERFSAQQFPDLHSELNLSSLELGDSALYFCASSVGIGQGAFQETQYFGPGTRLLVL.